This TCR beta chain was found in a study of PD-1 blockade in classical Hodgkin lymphoma (dated by TCRdb to about 2020). Concerning the study at large: Nivolumab dosing was 3 mg/kg intravenously every 2 weeks, continuing until either disease progression or unacceptable toxicity. The study used TCR beta sequencing and CyTOF to define a peripheral blood immune signature of response to PD-1 blockade in classical Hodgkin lymphoma. Paper-wide results and their limitations: Lower diversity was seen in patients whose nivolumab began less than 1 year after ASCT, and these patients were left out of later analyses so that immune reconstitution would not confound the results. CD4+ but not CD8+ TCR diversity rose significantly by C4D1 (p=0.0027 vs p=0.16), most apparent in complete responders (p=0.02). The study was limited to a single clinical trial cohort, and causes of repertoire differences, possibly disease activity or prior therapy, remained undefined. Newly diagnosed patients were reported to have lower baseline TCR diversity than healthy donors, and relapsed/refractory patients were reported to have lower baseline TCR diversity still. Baseline diversity similar to that of newly diagnosed patients was observed in trial patients achieving complete response, whereas significantly lower diversity was observed in partial responders and progressors.

The time point label for this specimen denotes: cycle 2 day 1 (C2D1) of nivolumab. All trial patients had relapsed after autologous stem cell transplantation, with cohorts A, B and C differing in prior brentuximab vedotin exposure. The trial cohort comprised a few dozen patients with relapsed/refractory classical Hodgkin lymphoma whose best overall responses were complete response, partial response or progressive disease. Trial patients were treated with single-agent nivolumab in the multi-cohort phase II CheckMate 205 trial. An independent review committee assessed best overall response using the 2007 International Working Group response criteria. PBMCs from the trial were collected at three points: immediately before nivolumab initiation (C1D1), and during therapy at cycle 2 day 1 and cycle 4 day 1. Peripheral blood was collected in 8 mL Vacutainer Cell Preparation Tubes, from which PBMCs were isolated by centrifugation and then cryopreserved.

Genomic DNA was extracted with the Qiagen DNeasy kit from unsorted PBMCs and from negatively selected CD4+ and CD8+ fractions. Using primers that anneal to V and J segments, immunoSEQ multiplex PCR amplified the TCR beta CDR3 regions. Amplification bias was minimized using a synthetic immune receptor repertoire, and residual bias was removed computationally after sequencing. In the original analysis: Repertoire diversity was quantified as the Shannon entropy index using custom Python scripts. Unsorted, CD4+ and CD8+ repertoires were analyzed separately, except in combined analyses where CD4+ and CD8+ sequences were merged in silico. Clonal expansion was defined as a frequency increase of at least 2-fold after treatment compared with C1D1, and clones undetected at baseline were assigned a pseudocount of 0.5. Singleton clones were defined as clones with 0 or 1 copy at C1D1, and non-singleton clones were defined as clones with 2 or more copies. Clones expanded in unsorted samples were labelled as CD4+, CD8+ or unknown by matching protein sequences in sorted samples from the same patient. Wilcoxon tests on paired samples were used to test changes in diversity from C1D1 to C4D1. The immuneACCESS repertoire file appears here via TCRdb, limited to in-frame rearrangements. These files lack a portion of the clones; in checked studies, under half of the deficit traces to unresolved V genes, and the cause of the others is not known. V and J calls and clone size come straight from that table; D and trimming were deduced from the DNA. A total of just under 45,000 clones appear in this sample, approximately 70% of them only once. 2.5% to 3% of the sample belongs to the ten largest clones.

From the cysteine through the phenylalanine, the CDR3 covers 13 amino acids. The entry retains the CDR3 DNA only, 39 bases that are in frame from base 1. From a lookup of the germline V gene (reference sequence), CDR1 and CDR2 are MNHNY and SVGAGI. V and J lose 0 bases and 3 bases, and a span of 3 bases separates them. Worth noting for this clone: Its antigen is unknown. The sample holds no much larger clone one base away, and base qualities are not on file.

This receptor chain uses TRBV6-6 and TRBJ1-3, with no D gene named confidently. Sample: peripheral blood mononuclear cells (PBMCs), taken before the second cycle of nivolumab. The receptor's source is a human donor with classical Hodgkin lymphoma. Here is the DNA: TGTGCCAGCAGTTACTCGCGTGGAAACACCATATATTTT. Translated, this is CASSYSRGNTIYF.